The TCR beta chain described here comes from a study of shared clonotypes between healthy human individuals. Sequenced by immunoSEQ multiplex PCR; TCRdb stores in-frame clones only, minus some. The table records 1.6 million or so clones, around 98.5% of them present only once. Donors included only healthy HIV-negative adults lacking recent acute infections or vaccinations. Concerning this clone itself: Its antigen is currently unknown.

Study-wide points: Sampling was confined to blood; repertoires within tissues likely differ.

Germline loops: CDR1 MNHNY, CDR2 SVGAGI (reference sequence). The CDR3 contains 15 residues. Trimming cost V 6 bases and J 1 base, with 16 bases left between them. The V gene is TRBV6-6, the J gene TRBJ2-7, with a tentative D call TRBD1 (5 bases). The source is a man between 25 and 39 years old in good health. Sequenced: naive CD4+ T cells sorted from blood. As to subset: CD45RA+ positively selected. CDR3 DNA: TGTGCCAGCAGACAGGCCCCGTCTCTTTCCTACGAGCAGTACTTC. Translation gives CASRQAPSLSYEQYF.